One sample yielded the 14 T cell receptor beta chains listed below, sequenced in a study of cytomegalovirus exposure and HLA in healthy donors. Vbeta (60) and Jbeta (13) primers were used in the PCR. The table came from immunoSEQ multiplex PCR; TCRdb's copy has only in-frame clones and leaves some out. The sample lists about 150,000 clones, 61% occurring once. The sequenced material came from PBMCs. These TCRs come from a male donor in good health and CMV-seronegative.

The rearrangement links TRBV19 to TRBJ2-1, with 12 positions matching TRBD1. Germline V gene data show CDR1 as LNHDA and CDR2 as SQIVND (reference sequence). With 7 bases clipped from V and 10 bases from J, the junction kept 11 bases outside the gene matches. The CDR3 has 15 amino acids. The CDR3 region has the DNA TGTGCCAGTACCCTTTGGGACAGGGGGCGAGGGGAGCAGTTCTTC. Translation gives CASTLWDRGRGEQFF.

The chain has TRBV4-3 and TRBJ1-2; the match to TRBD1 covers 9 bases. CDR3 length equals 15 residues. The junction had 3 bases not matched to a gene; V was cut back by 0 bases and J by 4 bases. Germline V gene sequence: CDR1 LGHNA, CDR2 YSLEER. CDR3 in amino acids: CASSQDGGQGYGYTF. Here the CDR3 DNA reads TGCGCCAGCAGCCAAGATGGGGGACAGGGCTATGGCTACACCTTC.

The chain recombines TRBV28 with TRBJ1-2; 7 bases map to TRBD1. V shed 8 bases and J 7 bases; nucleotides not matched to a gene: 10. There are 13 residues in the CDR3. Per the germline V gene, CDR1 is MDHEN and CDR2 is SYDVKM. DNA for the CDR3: TGTGCCAGCTCAACTTCAGGGGGTGTTGGCTACACCTTC. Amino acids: CASSTSGGVGYTF.

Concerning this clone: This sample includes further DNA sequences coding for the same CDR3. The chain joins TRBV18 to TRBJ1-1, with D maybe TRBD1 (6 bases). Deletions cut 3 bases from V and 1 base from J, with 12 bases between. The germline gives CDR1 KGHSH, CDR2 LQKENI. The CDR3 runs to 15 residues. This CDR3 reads CASSPGGARNTEAFF. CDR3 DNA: TGTGCCAGCTCACCGGGGGGGGCCCGGAACACTGAAGCTTTCTTT.

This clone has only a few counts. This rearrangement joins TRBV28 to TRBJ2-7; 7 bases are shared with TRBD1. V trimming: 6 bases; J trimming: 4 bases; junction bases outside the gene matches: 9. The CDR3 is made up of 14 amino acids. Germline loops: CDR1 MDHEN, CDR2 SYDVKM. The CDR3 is CASSPPQGSYEQYF. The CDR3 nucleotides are TGTGCCAGCAGCCCACCACAGGGGAGTTACGAGCAGTACTTC.

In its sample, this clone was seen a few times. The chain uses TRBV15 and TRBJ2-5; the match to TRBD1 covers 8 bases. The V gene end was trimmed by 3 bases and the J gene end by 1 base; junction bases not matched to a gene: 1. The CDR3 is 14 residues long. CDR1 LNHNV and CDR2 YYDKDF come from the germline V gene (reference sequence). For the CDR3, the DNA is TGTGCCACCAGCAGGGGACAGGTCCAAGAGACCCAGTACTTC. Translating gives CATSRGQVQETQYF.

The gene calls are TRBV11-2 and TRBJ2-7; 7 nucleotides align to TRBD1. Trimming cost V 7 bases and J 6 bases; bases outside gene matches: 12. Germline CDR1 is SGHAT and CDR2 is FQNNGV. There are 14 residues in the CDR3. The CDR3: CASTWDSSVGEQYF. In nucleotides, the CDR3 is TGTGCCAGCACCTGGGACAGTTCCGTGGGCGAGCAGTACTTC.

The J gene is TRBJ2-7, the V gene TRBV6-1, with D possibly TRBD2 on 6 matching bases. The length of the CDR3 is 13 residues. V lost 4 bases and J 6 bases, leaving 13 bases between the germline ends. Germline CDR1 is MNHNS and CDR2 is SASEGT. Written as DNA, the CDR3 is TGTGCCAGCAGTGTAATTAGGGGAGGCGAGCAGTACTTC. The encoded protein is CASSVIRGGEQYF.

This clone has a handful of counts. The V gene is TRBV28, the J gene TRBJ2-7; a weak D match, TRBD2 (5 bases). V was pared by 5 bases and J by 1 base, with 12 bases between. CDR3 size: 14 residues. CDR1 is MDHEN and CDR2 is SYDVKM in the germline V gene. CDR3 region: CASSPPGFSYEQYF. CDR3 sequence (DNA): TGTGCCAGCAGTCCCCCGGGGTTTTCCTACGAGCAGTACTTC.

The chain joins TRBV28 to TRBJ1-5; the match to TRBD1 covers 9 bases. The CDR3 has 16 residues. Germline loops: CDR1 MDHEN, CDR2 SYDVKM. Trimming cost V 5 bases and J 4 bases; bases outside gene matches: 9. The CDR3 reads CASSLGNRGPNQPQHF. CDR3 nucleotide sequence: TGTGCCAGCAGTCTGGGGAACAGGGGGCCAAATCAGCCCCAGCATTTT.

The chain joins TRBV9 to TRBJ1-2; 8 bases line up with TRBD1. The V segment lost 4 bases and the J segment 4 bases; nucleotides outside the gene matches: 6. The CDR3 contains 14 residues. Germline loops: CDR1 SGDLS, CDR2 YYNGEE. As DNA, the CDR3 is TGTGCCAGCAGCCTAGGACAGGGCGTCTATGGCTACACCTTC. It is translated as CASSLGQGVYGYTF.

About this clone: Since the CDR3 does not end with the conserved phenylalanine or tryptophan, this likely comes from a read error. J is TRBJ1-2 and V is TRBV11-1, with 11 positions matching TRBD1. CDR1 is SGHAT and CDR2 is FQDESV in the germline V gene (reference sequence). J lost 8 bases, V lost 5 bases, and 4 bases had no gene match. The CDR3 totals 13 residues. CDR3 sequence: CASSPGTGGGYTS. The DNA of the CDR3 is TGTGCCAGCAGCCCCGGGACAGGGGGAGGCTACACCTCC.

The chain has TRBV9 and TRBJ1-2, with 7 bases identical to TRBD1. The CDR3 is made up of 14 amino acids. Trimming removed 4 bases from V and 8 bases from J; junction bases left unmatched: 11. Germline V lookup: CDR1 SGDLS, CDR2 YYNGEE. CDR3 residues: CASSPTSDRQGYTF. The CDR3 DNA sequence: TGTGCCAGCAGCCCTACGTCGGACAGGCAGGGCTACACCTTC.

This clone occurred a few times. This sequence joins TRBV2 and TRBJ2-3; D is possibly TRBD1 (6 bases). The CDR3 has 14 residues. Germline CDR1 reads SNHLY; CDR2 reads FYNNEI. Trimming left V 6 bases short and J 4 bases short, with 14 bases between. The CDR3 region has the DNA TGTGCCAGCAGGAAGAGTACAGGGTCAGATACGCAGTATTTT. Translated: CASRKSTGSDTQYF. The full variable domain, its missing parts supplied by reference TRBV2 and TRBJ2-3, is EPEVTQTPSHQVTQMGQEVILRCVPISNHLYFYWYRQILGQKVEFLVSFYNNEISEKSEIFDDQFSVERPDGSNFTLKIRSTKLEDSAMYFCASRKSTGSDTQYFGPGTRLTVL.